These 17 T cell receptor beta chains were sequenced from one sample in a study of cytomegalovirus exposure and HLA in healthy donors. Vbeta (60) and Jbeta (13) primers were used in the PCR. Profiled with immunoSEQ multiplex PCR; TCRdb holds only in-frame clones, not every one. The sample shows about 110,000 clones, about 70% of them seen only once. The sample consisted of PBMCs. These receptors originate from a man in his forties or fifties in good health and CMV-seropositive.

In its sample, this clone was seen once. The chain combines TRBV5-1 with TRBJ1-2, with D uncertain. Germline V gene sequence: CDR1 SGHRS, CDR2 YFSETQ. The CDR3 extends over 15 amino acids. V was clipped by 7 bases and J by 7 bases, with 23 bases between them. CDR3 in amino acids: CASGSMPGSKGGYTF. DNA of the CDR3: TGCGCCAGCGGATCCATGCCGGGATCCAAGGGTGGCTACACCTTC.

This sequence joins TRBV9 and TRBJ1-1; perhaps TRBD1 as D (6 bases). Per germline, CDR1 SGDLS and CDR2 YYNGEE. The CDR3 covers 15 residues. Trimming took 4 bases from V and 4 from J, leaving 17 bases between them. CDR3 protein: CASSPQGRVGTEAFF. The CDR3 DNA reads TGTGCCAGCAGCCCCCAGGGGAGGGTAGGCACTGAAGCTTTCTTT.

The chain links TRBV4-1 to TRBJ1-2; D not certain. The V gene's germline CDR1 is MGHRA and CDR2 YSYEKL. The CDR3 spans 15 residues. V was trimmed by 3 bases and J by 6 bases, leaving 17 bases between them. CDR3 coding DNA: TGCGCCAGCAGCCAGACTCAAGTATGGTTAGATGGCTACACCTTC. It encodes CASSQTQVWLDGYTF.

CDR3 residues: CASSPAAENTGELFF. In DNA, the CDR3 is TGCGCCAGCAGCCCGGCGGCAGAGAACACCGGGGAGCTGTTTTTT. The V gene is TRBV5-1, the J gene TRBJ2-2; D is uncertain. CDR3 size: 15 residues. The V end was cut by 4 bases, the J end by 1 base, with 11 bases between. CDR1 and CDR2 (germline): SGHRS, YFSETQ.

The V call is TRBV19, the J call TRBJ2-7; TRBD2 matches at 12 bases. V lost 6 bases and J lost 1; bases outside the gene matches: 4. This CDR3 comprises 15 residues. Germline V gene sequence: CDR1 LNHDA, CDR2 SQIVND (reference sequence). In DNA form, the CDR3 reads TGTGCCAGTAGAAAACTAGCGGGAGGTTCCTACGAGCAGTACTTC. It specifies CASRKLAGGSYEQYF.

The chain carries TRBV7-3 and TRBJ1-1; TRBD1 agrees at 8 bases. The CDR3 consists of 13 residues. The V and J ends lost 3 bases and 7 bases, in that order; junction bases with no gene match: 4. Germline assignment: CDR1 SGHTA and CDR2 FQGTGA. The CDR3 bases are TGTGCCAGCAGCTTGACAGGGGTGGATGAAGCTTTCTTT. Translation: CASSLTGVDEAFF.

The chain links TRBV27 to TRBJ2-3, with 10 bases that match TRBD2. Per germline, CDR1 MNHEY and CDR2 SMNVEV (reference sequence). The CDR3 has 15 residues. V shed 7 bases, J shed 2 bases, and the junction held 6 bases outside the gene matches. CDR3 sequence: CASTLAGAYTDTQYF. DNA of the CDR3: TGTGCCAGCACCCTAGCGGGGGCGTACACAGATACGCAGTATTTT.

The chain is built from TRBV7-9 and TRBJ2-7; 10 bases agree with TRBD2. Unmatched junction bases numbered 4, after V lost 2 bases and J lost 3 bases. The CDR3 is 15 amino acids. CDR1 is SEHNR, CDR2 FQNEAQ, per germline (reference sequence). CDR3 protein: CASSLITSGIYEQYF. For the CDR3, the DNA is TGTGCCAGCAGCTTAATTACTAGCGGGATCTACGAGCAGTACTTC. The full variable domain, completed using reference TRBV7-9 and TRBJ2-7, is DTGVSQNPRHKITKRGQNVTFRCDPISEHNRLYWYRQTLGQGPEFLTYFQNEAQLEKSRLLSDRFSAERPKGSFSTLEIQRTEQGDSAMYLCASSLITSGIYEQYFGPGTRLTVT.

This rearrangement joins TRBV18 to TRBJ2-7; the D gene is possibly TRBD1 (7 bases). This CDR3 has 16 amino acids. Trimming took 3 bases from V and 4 from J, leaving 19 bases between them. Germline CDR1 is KGHSH and CDR2 is LQKENI. Written as DNA, the CDR3 is TGTGCCAGCTCACCTCCCTCAGGGGGGCGCGGATACGAGCAGTACTTC. It specifies CASSPPSGGRGYEQYF.

J is TRBJ2-5 and V is TRBV5-1, with 7 bases identical to TRBD1. The DNA end is a closer match to TRBJ2-7, so the J assignment may be wrong. The CDR3 extends over 15 amino acids. Germline assignment: CDR1 SGHRS and CDR2 YFSETQ. Here the CDR3 reads CASSWDSTPFYEQYF. CDR3 nucleotides: TGCGCCAGCAGCTGGGACAGTACTCCCTTCTACGAGCAGTACTTC.

V usage is TRBV5-1 and J usage is TRBJ2-2, with TRBD2 matching 10 bases. Germline V gene data show CDR1 as SGHRS and CDR2 as YFSETQ. The J segment lost 4 bases and the V segment lost 4 bases, leaving 10 bases of the junction unmatched. This CDR3 has 17 amino acids. This CDR3 is CASSLSLGLAVTGELFF. The DNA of the CDR3 is TGCGCCAGCAGCCTTTCGCTTGGACTAGCGGTCACCGGGGAGCTGTTTTTT.

The chain recombines TRBV29-1 with TRBJ2-1; maybe TRBD1 (5 bases). Trimming shortened V by 4 bases and J by 2 bases, and 9 bases separated the two germline ends. The CDR3 contains 13 residues. Germline values: CDR1 SQVTM, CDR2 ANQGSEA. CDR3 protein: CSVAQDPYNEQFF. The CDR3 DNA reads as TGCAGCGTTGCACAGGACCCCTACAATGAGCAGTTCTTC.

The chain carries TRBV11-2 and TRBJ2-1; 10 bases are shared with TRBD2. The V gene end was trimmed by 3 bases and the J gene end by 0 bases; junction bases not matched to a gene: 2. The germline V gene encodes CDR1 SGHAT and CDR2 FQNNGV. The CDR3 has 16 residues. CDR3 in DNA: TGTGCCAGCAGCTTTAGCGGGAGGAGCTCCTACAATGAGCAGTTCTTC. Protein: CASSFSGRSSYNEQFF.

The chain links TRBV2 to TRBJ1-1, with D possibly TRBD1 on 5 matching bases. V lost 6 bases and J 4 bases, leaving 18 bases between the germline ends. CDR1 SNHLY and CDR2 FYNNEI come from the germline V gene. This CDR3 has 15 amino acids. CDR3 sequence reads: CASRAGTGGFTEAFF. The DNA of the CDR3 is TGTGCCAGCAGGGCCGGGACGGGAGGTTTCACTGAAGCTTTCTTT.

Regarding this clone: One junction end disagrees with the germline gene, perhaps due to a read error. This rearrangement joins TRBV11-3 to TRBJ1-2, with D possibly being TRBD1 (5 bases). Germline assignment: CDR1 SGHNT and CDR2 YENEEA. CDR3 length: 11 amino acids. For the CDR3, the DNA is TGTGCCAGCAGCTCAAGCGGGACCACAGTCTTT. Translated: CASSSSGTTVF.

This rearrangement joins TRBV5-1 to TRBJ2-5; possibly TRBD2 for D (6 bases). Trimming removed 5 bases from V and 4 bases from J, with 21 bases in between. CDR3 length: 16 amino acids. Germline V lookup: CDR1 SGHRS, CDR2 YFSETQ. The CDR3 DNA reads TGCGCCAGCAGTTCCTACGGGGGATTCGGTTTAGAGACCCAGTACTTC. It translates to CASSSYGGFGLETQYF. Full variable domain (missing parts from reference TRBV5-1 and TRBJ2-5): KAGVTQTPRYLIKTRGQQVTLSCSPISGHRSVSWYQQTPGQGLQFLFEYFSETQRNKGNFPGRFSGRQFSNSRSEMNVSTLELGDSALYLCASSSYGGFGLETQYFGPGTRLLVL.

V is TRBV28 and J is TRBJ1-2; 10 bases are shared with TRBD1. Germline lookup yields CDR1 MDHEN and CDR2 SYDVKM. Germline trimming cut 5 bases from V and 4 bases from J; bases unmatched to any gene: 10. The CDR3 contains 16 residues. CDR3 DNA sequence: TGTGCCAGCAGTCTGGGGGCCGGGACAGGGGCCTATGGCTACACCTTC. Its protein product is CASSLGAGTGAYGYTF.